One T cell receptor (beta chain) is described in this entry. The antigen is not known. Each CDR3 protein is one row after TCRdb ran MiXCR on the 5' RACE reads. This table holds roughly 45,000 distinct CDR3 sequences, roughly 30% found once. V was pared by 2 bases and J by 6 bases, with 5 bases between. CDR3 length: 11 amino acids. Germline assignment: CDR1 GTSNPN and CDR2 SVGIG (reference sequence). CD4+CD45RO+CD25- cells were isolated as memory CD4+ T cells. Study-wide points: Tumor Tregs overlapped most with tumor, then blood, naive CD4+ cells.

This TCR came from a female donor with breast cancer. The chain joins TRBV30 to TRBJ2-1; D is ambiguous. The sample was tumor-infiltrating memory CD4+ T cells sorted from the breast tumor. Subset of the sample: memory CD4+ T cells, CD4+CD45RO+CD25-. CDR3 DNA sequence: TGTGCCTGGAGTATCGGCAATGAGCAGTTCTTC. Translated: CAWSIGNEQFF.